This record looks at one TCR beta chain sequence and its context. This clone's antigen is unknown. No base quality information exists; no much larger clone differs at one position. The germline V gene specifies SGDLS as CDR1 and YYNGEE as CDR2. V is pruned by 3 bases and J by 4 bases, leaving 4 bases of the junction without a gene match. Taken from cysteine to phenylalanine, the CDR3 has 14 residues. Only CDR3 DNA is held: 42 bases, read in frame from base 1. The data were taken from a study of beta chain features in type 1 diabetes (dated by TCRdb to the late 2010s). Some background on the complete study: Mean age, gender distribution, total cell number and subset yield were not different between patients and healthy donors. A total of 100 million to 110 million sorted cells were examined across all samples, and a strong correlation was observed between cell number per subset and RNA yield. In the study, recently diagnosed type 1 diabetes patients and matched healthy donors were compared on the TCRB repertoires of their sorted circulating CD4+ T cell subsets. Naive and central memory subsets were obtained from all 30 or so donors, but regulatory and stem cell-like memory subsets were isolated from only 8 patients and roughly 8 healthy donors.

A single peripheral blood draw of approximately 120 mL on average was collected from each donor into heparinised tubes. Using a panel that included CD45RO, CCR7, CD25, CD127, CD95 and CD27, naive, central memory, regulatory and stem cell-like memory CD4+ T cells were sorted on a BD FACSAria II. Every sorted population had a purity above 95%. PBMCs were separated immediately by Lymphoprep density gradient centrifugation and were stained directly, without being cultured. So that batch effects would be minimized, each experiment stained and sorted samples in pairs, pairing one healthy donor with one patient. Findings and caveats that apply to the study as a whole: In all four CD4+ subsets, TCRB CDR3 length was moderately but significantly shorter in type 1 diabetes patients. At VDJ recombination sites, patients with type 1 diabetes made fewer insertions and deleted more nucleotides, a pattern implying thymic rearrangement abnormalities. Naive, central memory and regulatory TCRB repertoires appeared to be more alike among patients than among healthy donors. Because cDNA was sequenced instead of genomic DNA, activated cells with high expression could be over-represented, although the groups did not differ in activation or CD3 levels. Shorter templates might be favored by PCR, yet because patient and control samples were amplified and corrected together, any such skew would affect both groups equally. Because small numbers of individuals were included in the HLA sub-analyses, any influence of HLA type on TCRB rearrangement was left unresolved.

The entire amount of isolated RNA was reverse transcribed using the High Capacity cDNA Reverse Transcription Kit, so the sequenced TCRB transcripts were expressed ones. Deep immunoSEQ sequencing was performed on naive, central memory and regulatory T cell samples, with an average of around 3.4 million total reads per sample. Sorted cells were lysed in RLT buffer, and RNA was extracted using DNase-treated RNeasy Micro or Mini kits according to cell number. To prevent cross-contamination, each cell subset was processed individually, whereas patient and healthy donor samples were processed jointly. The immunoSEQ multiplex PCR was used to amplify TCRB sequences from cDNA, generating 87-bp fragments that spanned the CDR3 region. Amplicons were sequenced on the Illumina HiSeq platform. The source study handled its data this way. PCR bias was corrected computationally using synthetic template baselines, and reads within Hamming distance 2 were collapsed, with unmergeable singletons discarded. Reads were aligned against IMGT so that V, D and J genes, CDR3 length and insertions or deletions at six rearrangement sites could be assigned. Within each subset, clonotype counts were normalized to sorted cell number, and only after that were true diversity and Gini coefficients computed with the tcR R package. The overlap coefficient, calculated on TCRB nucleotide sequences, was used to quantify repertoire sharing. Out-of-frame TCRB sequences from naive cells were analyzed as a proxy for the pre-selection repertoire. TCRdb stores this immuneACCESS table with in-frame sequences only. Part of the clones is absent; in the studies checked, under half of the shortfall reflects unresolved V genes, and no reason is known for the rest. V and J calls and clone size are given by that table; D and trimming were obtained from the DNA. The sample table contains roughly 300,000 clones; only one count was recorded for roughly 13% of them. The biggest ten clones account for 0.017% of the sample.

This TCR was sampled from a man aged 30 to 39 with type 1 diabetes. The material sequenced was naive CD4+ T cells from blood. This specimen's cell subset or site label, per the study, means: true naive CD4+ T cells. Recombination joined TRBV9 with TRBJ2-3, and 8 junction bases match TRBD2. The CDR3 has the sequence CASSAGLVADTQYF. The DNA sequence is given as TGTGCCAGCAGCGCGGGACTAGTGGCAGATACGCAGTATTTT.